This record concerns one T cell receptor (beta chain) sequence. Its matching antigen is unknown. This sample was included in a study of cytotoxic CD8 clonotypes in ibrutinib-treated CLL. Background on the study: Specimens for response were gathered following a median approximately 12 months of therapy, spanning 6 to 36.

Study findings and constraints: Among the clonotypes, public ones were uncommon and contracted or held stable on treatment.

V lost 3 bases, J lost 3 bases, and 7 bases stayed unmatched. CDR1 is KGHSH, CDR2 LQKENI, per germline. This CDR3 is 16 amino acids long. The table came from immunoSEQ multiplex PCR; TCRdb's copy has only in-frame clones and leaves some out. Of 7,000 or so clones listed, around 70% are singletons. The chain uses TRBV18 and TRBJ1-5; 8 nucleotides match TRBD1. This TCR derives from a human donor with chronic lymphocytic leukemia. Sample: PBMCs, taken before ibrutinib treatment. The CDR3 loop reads CASSPTGTGPNQPQHF. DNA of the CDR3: TGTGCCAGCTCACCGACCGGGACAGGCCCCAATCAGCCCCAGCATTTT.